Listed below are T cell receptor beta chains from one sample, sequenced in a study of identical twins. TCRdb reprocessed the 5' RACE reads via MiXCR and lists one record per CDR3 protein. Here the sample spans 700,000 or so distinct CDR3 sequences, 21% being singletons. In addition, the sample was reused for a study of T cells expressing NK-cell markers.

Specimen: PBMCs. Receptor source: a young woman in good health. CDR3s include the opening cysteine and the closing phenylalanine or tryptophan. The D gene is left open where the match is weak. Only part of the rows carry a size: once, few, many, or a class if the clone is expanded.

size	V	J	D	CDR3	DNA
.	TRBV20-1	TRBJ1-2	.	CSAAQFPNYGYTF	TGCAGTGCTGCCCAGTTCCCTAACTATGGCTACACCTTC
few	TRBV7-8	TRBJ2-7	.	CASSLARVSYEQYF	TGTGCCAGCAGCTTAGCTCGGGTTTCCTACGAGCAGTACTTC
.	TRBV7-9	TRBJ2-1	TRBD2	CASSATGGPSYNEQFF	TGTGCCAGCAGCGCGACGGGAGGCCCTTCCTACAATGAGCAGTTCTTC
.	TRBV7-2	TRBJ2-7	.	CASSLAGWRDHYEQYF	TGTGCCAGCAGCTTAGCGGGTTGGCGGGATCATTACGAGCAGTACTTC
few	TRBV20-1	TRBJ2-3	TRBD2	CSASLAGDPTDTQYF	TGCAGTGCCAGCCTGGCGGGGGACCCCACAGATACGCAGTATTTT
.	TRBV7-9	TRBJ2-3	TRBD2	CASSLGTSAADTQYF	TGTGCCAGCAGCTTGGGGACTAGCGCGGCAGATACGCAGTATTTT
.	TRBV7-2	TRBJ2-2	TRBD1	CASSPEGRGTGELFF	TGTGCCAGCAGCCCTGAGGGCAGGGGGACCGGGGAGCTGTTTTTT
.	TRBV6-1	TRBJ1-4	.	CASSRPRIGNEKLFF	TGTGCCAGCAGCCGACCCCGTATAGGGAATGAAAAACTGTTTTTT
.	TRBV4-3	TRBJ2-7	TRBD2	CASSRDGGSSYEQYF	TGCGCCAGCAGCCGCGACGGCGGGAGCTCCTACGAGCAGTACTTC
many	TRBV5-1	TRBJ1-2	TRBD1	CASSLRQGSNYGYTF	TGCGCCAGCAGCTTACGACAGGGTTCAAACTATGGCTACACCTTC
few	TRBV12-3/TRBV12-4	TRBJ2-7	.	CACGRTEIYEQYF	TGTGCCTGCGGAAGGACAGAAATCTACGAGCAGTACTTC
many	TRBV5-6	TRBJ1-1	.	CASSPLDRKNTEAFF	TGTGCCAGCAGCCCGCTGGACAGAAAGAACACTGAAGCTTTCTTT
few	TRBV6-1	TRBJ2-7	TRBD2	CASSEVDLRASGSYEQYF	TGTGCCAGCAGTGAAGTAGATTTACGGGCTAGCGGCTCCTACGAGCAGTACTTC
.	TRBV20-1	TRBJ1-5	.	CSVDSNQPQHF	TGCAGTGTAGATAGCAATCAGCCCCAGCATTTT
few	TRBV20-1	TRBJ2-6	TRBD1	CSASPDRAGANVLTF	TGCAGTGCTAGTCCTGACAGGGCTGGGGCCAACGTCCTGACTTTC
.	TRBV9	TRBJ2-7	TRBD1	CASSVAGTGSSYEQYF	TGTGCCAGCAGCGTAGCTGGGACAGGGAGCTCCTACGAGCAGTACTTC
few	TRBV29-1	TRBJ2-7	TRBD1	CSVGRGTYEQYF	TGCAGCGTGGGCAGGGGGACCTACGAGCAGTACTTC
many	TRBV16	TRBJ2-7	.	CASSHGGLYEQYF	TGTGCCAGCAGCCACGGGGGGCTCTACGAGCAGTACTTC
few	TRBV20-1	TRBJ2-5	TRBD2	CSAKGLAGHETQYF	TGCAGTGCTAAGGGACTAGCGGGGCACGAGACCCAGTACTTC
few	TRBV20-1	TRBJ2-4	TRBD2	CSAVTLAGRRGDIQYF	TGCAGTGCAGTAACCCTAGCGGGGAGGAGAGGGGACATTCAGTACTTC
.	TRBV29-1	TRBJ1-5	.	CSVAVHNQPQHF	TGCAGCGTTGCAGTTCACAATCAGCCCCAGCATTTT
few	TRBV6-6	TRBJ2-7	.	CASSKLSEQYF	TGTGCCAGCAGTAAGCTTTCCGAGCAGTACTTC
many	TRBV29-1	TRBJ2-3	TRBD1	CSVYRTGLSTDTQYF	TGCAGCGTTTATAGGACAGGGCTGAGCACAGATACGCAGTATTTT
.	TRBV20-1	TRBJ2-7	TRBD2	CSARESSGDATYEQYF	TGCAGTGCTAGGGAATCTAGCGGGGACGCTACCTACGAGCAGTACTTC
.	TRBV4-1	TRBJ1-4	TRBD1	CASSQDDRGGEKLFF	TGCGCCAGCAGCCAAGACGACAGGGGGGGAGAAAAACTGTTTTTT
.	TRBV29-1	TRBJ2-7	.	CSVEGGEPTEQYF	TGCAGCGTTGAAGGGGGAGAACCTACCGAGCAGTACTTC
few	TRBV4-2	TRBJ1-1	TRBD1	CASSQEDRDTQSEAFF	TGTGCCAGCAGCCAGGAGGACAGGGACACCCAGTCTGAAGCTTTCTTT
.	TRBV4-3	TRBJ1-3	.	CASSQGVSTDTIYF	TGCGCCAGCAGCCAAGGCGTGAGTACGGACACCATATATTTT
many	TRBV5-1	TRBJ2-1	.	CASSPSIPTYNEQFF	TGCGCCAGCAGCCCCAGTATACCAACCTACAATGAGCAGTTCTTC
few	TRBV20-1	TRBJ1-4	.	CSARDRLGGGEKLFF	TGCAGTGCTAGAGATCGGTTAGGCGGAGGAGAAAAACTGTTTTTT
many	TRBV6-5	TRBJ2-7	TRBD1	CASSYSGTGFYEQYF	TGTGCCAGCAGTTACTCTGGGACAGGGTTCTACGAGCAGTACTTC
few	TRBV10-3	TRBJ1-1	.	CAISESNRAKAEAFF	TGTGCCATCAGTGAGTCGAACAGGGCTAAGGCTGAAGCTTTCTTT
once	TRBV6-9	TRBJ2-4	TRBD2	CASTRGGIAKNIQYF	TGTGCCAGCACTCGCGGGGGGATAGCCAAAAACATTCAGTACTTC
.	TRBV27	TRBJ2-7	.	CASSLSEHYEQYF	TGTGCCAGCAGTTTATCAGAACACTACGAGCAGTACTTC
.	TRBV20-1	TRBJ2-7	TRBD2	CSADGLAGKYEQYF	TGCAGTGCGGATGGACTAGCGGGAAAATACGAGCAGTACTTC
few	TRBV29-1	TRBJ2-1	TRBD1	CSARTGPNNSEQFF	TGCAGCGCCAGGACAGGGCCTAACAATAGTGAGCAGTTCTTC
few	TRBV5-1	TRBJ2-7	.	CASSSGTSDRSYEQYF	TGCGCCAGCAGCTCCGGGACATCAGACCGCTCCTACGAGCAGTACTTC
many	TRBV29-1	TRBJ2-1	.	CSARRGGEQFF	TGCAGCGCCCGACGAGGGGGTGAGCAGTTCTTC
.	TRBV2	TRBJ1-1	TRBD1	CASSVLGTGAEAFF	TGTGCCAGCAGTGTCTTGGGGACAGGGGCTGAAGCTTTCTTT
many	TRBV6-5	TRBJ2-1	.	CASSYSYSNSYNEQFF	TGTGCCAGCAGTTACTCTTACAGTAACTCCTACAATGAGCAGTTCTTC
.	TRBV4-1	TRBJ2-1	.	CASSQPGVNEQFF	TGCGCCAGCAGCCAACCCGGAGTAAATGAGCAGTTCTTC